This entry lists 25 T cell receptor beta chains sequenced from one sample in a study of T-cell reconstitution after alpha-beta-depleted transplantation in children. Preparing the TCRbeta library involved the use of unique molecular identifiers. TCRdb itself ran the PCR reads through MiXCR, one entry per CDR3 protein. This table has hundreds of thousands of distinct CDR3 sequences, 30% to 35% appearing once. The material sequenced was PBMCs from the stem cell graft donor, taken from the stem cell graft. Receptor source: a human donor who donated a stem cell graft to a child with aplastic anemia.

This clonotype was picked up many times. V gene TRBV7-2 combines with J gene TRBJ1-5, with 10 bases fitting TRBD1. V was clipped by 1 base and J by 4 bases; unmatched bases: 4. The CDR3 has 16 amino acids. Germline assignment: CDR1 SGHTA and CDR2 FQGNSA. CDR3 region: CASSLGTGGWNQPQHF. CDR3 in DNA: TGTGCCAGCAGCTTAGGGACAGGGGGTTGGAATCAGCCCCAGCATTTT.

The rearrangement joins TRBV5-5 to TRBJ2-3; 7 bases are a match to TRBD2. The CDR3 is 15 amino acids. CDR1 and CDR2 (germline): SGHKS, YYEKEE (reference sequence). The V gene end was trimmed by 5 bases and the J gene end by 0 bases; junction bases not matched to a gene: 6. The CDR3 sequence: CASSSTSVSTDTQYF. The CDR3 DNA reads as TGTGCCAGCAGTTCCACTAGCGTAAGCACAGATACGCAGTATTTT.

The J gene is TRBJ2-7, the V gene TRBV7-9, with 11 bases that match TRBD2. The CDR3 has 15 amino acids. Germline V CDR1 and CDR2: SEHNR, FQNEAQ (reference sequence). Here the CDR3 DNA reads TGTGCCAGCAGCTCCAAACTAGCGGGAGAATACGAGCAGTACGTG. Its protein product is CASSSKLAGEYEQYV.

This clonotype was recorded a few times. The CDR3 here is CATSTGLAGNNEQFF. In DNA form, the CDR3 reads TGTGCCACCAGCACGGGACTAGCGGGAAATAATGAGCAGTTCTTC. V usage is TRBV15 and J usage is TRBJ2-1; 13 bases are shared with TRBD2. Looked up from germline, CDR1 is LNHNV and CDR2 is YYDKDF (reference sequence). Losses at the gene ends were 4 bases for V and 7 bases for J; bases not matched to a gene: 4. The CDR3 runs to 15 residues.

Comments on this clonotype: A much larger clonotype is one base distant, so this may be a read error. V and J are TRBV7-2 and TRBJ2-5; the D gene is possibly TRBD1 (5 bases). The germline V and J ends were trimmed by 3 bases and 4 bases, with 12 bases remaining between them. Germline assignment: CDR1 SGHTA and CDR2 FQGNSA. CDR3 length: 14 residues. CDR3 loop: CASSFFGAVETQYF. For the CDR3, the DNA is TGTGCCAGCAGCTTCTTTGGGGCTGTAGAGACCCAGTACTTC.

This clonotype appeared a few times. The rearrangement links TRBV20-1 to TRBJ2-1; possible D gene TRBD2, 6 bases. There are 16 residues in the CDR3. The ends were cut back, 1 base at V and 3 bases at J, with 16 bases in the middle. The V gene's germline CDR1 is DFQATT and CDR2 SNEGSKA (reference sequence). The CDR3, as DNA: TGCAGTGCTAGAGTGCGAGCGGGTACACACTACAATGAGCAGTTCTTC. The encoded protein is CSARVRAGTHYNEQFF.

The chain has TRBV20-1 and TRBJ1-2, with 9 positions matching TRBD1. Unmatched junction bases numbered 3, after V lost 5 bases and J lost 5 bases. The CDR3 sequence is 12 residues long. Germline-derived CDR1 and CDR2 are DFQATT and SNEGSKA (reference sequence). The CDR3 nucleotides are TGCAGTGCTCGGGACAGGGCATATGGCTACACCTTC. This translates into CSARDRAYGYTF.

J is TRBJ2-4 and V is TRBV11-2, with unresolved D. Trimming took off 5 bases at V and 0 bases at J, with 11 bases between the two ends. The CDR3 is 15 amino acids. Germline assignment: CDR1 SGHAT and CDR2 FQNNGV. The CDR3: CASSPPTLAKNIQYF. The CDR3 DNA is TGTGCCAGCAGCCCCCCGACATTAGCCAAAAACATTCAGTACTTC.

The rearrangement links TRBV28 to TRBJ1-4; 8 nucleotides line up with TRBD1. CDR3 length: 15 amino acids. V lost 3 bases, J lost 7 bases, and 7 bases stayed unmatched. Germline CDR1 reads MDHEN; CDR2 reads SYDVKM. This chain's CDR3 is CASSFQQGAGEKLFF. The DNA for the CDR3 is TGTGCCAGCAGTTTTCAGCAGGGGGCCGGTGAAAAACTGTTTTTT.

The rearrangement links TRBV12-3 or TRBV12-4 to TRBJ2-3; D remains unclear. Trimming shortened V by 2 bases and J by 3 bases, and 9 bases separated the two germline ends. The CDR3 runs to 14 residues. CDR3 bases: TGTGCCAGCAGTTTATCCCGCAGGACAGATACGCAGTATTTT. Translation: CASSLSRRTDTQYF.

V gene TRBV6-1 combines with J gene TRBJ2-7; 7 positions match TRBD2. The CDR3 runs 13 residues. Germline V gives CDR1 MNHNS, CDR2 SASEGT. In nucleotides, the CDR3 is TGTGCTGAAGAGGAGCGGGATTTCTACGAGCAGTACTTC. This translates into CAEEERDFYEQYF.

The DNA of the CDR3 is TGTGCCAGCAGTTCCCTTCTCGGCGGTGACTATGGCTACACCTTC. Its translation: CASSSLLGGDYGYTF. The chain couples TRBV12-3 or TRBV12-4 to TRBJ1-2, with D uncertain. V lost 4 bases, J lost 3 bases, and 15 bases lay in between. This CDR3 is built from 15 residues.

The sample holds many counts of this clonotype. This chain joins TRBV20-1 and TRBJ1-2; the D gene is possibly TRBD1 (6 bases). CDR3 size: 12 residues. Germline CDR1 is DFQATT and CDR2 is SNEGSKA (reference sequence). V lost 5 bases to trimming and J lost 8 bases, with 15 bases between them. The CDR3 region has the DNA TGCAGTGCTGAAACAGGGTCGGCCGGCTACACCTTC. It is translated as CSAETGSAGYTF.

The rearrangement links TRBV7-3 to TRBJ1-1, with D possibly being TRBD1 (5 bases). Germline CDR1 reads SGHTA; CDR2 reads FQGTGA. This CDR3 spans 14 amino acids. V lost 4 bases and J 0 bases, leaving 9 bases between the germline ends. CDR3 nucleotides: TGTGCCAGCAGCTCCGGACATGTGAACACTGAAGCTTTCTTT. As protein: CASSSGHVNTEAFF.

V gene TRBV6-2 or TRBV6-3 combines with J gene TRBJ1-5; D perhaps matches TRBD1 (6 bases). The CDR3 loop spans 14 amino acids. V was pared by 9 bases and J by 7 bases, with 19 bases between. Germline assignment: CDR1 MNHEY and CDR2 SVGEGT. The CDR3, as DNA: TGTGCCAGTCAAATTGGGGGGGGCGGCCAGCCCCAGCATTTT. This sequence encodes CASQIGGGGQPQHF.

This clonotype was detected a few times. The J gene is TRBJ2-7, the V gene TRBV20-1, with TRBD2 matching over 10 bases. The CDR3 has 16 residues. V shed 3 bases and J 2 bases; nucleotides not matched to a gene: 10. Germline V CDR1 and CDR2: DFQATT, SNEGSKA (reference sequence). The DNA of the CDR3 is TGCAGTGCTAGCTCCAGCGGGAGGGCCTTCGCCTACGAGCAGTACTTC. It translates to CSASSSGRAFAYEQYF.

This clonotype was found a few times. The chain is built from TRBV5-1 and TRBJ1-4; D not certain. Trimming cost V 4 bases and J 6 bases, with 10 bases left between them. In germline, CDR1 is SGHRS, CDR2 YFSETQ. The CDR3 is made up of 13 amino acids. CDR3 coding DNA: TGCGCCAGCAGCCTCGTTGAGGATGAAAAACTGTTTTTT. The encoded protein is CASSLVEDEKLFF.

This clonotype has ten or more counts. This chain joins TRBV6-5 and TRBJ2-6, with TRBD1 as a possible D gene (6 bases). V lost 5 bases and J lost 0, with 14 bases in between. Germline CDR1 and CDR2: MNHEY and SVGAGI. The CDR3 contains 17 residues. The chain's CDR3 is CASSLTGHSSGANVLTF. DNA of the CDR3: TGTGCCAGCAGTCTCACGGGACACAGCTCTGGGGCCAACGTCCTGACTTTC.

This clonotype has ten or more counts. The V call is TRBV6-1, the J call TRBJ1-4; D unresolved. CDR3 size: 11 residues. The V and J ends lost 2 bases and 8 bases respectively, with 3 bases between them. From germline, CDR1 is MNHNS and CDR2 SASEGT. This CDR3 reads CASSEQEKLFF. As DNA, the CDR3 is TGTGCCAGCAGTGAACAAGAAAAACTGTTTTTT.

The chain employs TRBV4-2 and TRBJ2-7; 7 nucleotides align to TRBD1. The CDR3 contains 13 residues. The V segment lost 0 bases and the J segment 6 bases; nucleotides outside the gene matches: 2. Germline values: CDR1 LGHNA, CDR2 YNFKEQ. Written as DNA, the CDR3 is TGTGCCAGCAGCCAAGAGACAGGGAGCGAGCAGTACTTC. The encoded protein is CASSQETGSEQYF.

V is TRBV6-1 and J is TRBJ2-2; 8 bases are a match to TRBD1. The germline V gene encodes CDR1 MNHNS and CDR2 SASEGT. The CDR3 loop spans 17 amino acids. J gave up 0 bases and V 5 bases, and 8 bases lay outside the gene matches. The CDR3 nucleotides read TGTGCCAGCAGTCGCCGACCGGACAGGGCGAACACCGGGGAGCTGTTTTTT. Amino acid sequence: CASSRRPDRANTGELFF.

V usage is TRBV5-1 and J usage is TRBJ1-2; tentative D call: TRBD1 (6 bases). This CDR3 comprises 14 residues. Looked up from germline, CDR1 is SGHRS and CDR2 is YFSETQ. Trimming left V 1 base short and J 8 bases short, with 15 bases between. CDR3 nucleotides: TGCGCCAGCAGCTTGAATCGACAGGTCGGGGGCTACACCTTC. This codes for CASSLNRQVGGYTF.

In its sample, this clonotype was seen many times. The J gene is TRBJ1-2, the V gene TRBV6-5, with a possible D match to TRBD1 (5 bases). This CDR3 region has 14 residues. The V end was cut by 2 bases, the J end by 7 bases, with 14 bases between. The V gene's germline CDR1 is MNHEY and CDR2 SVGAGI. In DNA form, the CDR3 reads TGTGCCAGCAGTTACGGCTCAGGGTTAGGTGGCTACACCTTC. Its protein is CASSYGSGLGGYTF.

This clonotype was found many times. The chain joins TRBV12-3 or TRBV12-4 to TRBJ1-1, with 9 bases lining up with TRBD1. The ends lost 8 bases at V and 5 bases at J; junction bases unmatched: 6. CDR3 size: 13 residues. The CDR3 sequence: CASSDRGGTEAFF. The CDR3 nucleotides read TGTGCCAGCTCAGACAGGGGGGGAACTGAAGCTTTCTTT.

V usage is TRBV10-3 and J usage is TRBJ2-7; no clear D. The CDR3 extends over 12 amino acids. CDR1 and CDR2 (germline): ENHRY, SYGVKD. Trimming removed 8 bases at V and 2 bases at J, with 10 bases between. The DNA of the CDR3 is TGTGCCATCGGCGCGGACGCCTACGAGCAGTACTTC. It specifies CAIGADAYEQYF.